These T cell receptor beta chains were read from a single sample in a study of sequential checkpoint blockade in melanoma. Clones were sequenced by immunoSEQ multiplex PCR, and TCRdb holds only the in-frame ones, with some missing. The sample yields 25,000 to 30,000 clones, 83% seen once. The sample was CD8+ T cells sorted from blood (inferred from file names), taken from a patient given nivolumab and ipilimumab in sequence. These receptors all stem from a human donor with melanoma. The CDR3 runs from the conserved cysteine through the conserved F or W. A D gene is named only where the DNA matches it firmly. Not every row has a clone size; where given, it reads once, few, many or a size class.

CDR3aa: CATSGGARGYTF
CDR3nt: TGCGCCACTTCGGGGGGGGCAAGAGGCTACACCTTC
d_gene: .
len: 12
abundance: .
v_gene: TRBV4-1
j_gene: TRBJ1-2

CDR3aa: CASGLVHLKPGQGNTGELFF
CDR3nt: TGTGCTAGTGGTTTGGTACACTTGAAACCGGGACAGGGAAACACCGGGGAGCTGTTTTTT
d_gene: TRBD1
len: 20
abundance: .
v_gene: TRBV12-5
j_gene: TRBJ2-2

CDR3aa: CASRGLDRRSYGYTF
CDR3nt: TGTGCCAGCAGGGGACTCGATAGACGGAGCTATGGCTACACCTTC
d_gene: .
len: 15
abundance: .
v_gene: TRBV28
j_gene: TRBJ1-2

CDR3aa: CASSQDNGGGAHEQYF
CDR3nt: TGTGCCAGCAGCCAAGACAACGGAGGGGGGGCCCACGAGCAGTACTTC
d_gene: .
len: 16
abundance: .
v_gene: TRBV7-9
j_gene: TRBJ2-7

CDR3aa: CATSRQGGGSPLHF
CDR3nt: TGTGCCACCAGCAGACAGGGGGGTGGTTCACCCCTCCACTTT
d_gene: TRBD1
len: 14
abundance: .
v_gene: TRBV15
j_gene: TRBJ1-6

CDR3aa: CASSPRGGSYEQYF
CDR3nt: TGTGCCAGCAGTCCCCGGGGGGGCTCCTACGAGCAGTACTTC
d_gene: TRBD2
len: 14
abundance: .
v_gene: TRBV2
j_gene: TRBJ2-7

CDR3aa: CASSHFLGGDNEQFF
CDR3nt: TGCGCCAGCAGCCACTTTCTAGGGGGGGACAATGAGCAGTTCTTC
d_gene: .
len: 15
abundance: .
v_gene: TRBV4-3
j_gene: TRBJ2-1

CDR3aa: CASSLAQGNIQYF
CDR3nt: TGTGCCAGCAGCTTGGCCCAGGGGAACATTCAGTACTTC
d_gene: .
len: 13
abundance: .
v_gene: TRBV5-4
j_gene: TRBJ2-4

CDR3aa: CATSPWAGYGYTF
CDR3nt: TGTGCCACCAGCCCCTGGGCTGGCTATGGCTACACCTTC
d_gene: .
len: 13
abundance: .
v_gene: TRBV15
j_gene: TRBJ1-2

CDR3aa: CASSFGGGSYNEQFF
CDR3nt: TGTGCCAGCAGCTTCGGTGGAGGGTCCTACAATGAGCAGTTCTTC
d_gene: .
len: 15
abundance: .
v_gene: TRBV27
j_gene: TRBJ2-1

CDR3aa: CASSLTSGGWDEQFF
CDR3nt: TGTGCCAGCAGCTTGACTAGCGGGGGATGGGATGAGCAGTTCTTC
d_gene: TRBD2
len: 15
abundance: .
v_gene: TRBV5-6
j_gene: TRBJ2-1

CDR3aa: CASSEEGASGAQPQHF
CDR3nt: TGCGCCAGCAGTGAAGAAGGCGCCTCGGGAGCTCAGCCCCAGCATTTT
d_gene: .
len: 16
abundance: .
v_gene: TRBV10-2
j_gene: TRBJ1-5

CDR3aa: CASSLARDSGYNEQFF
CDR3nt: TGCGCCAGCAGCTTGGCCAGGGACAGCGGCTACAATGAGCAGTTCTTC
d_gene: TRBD1
len: 16
abundance: .
v_gene: TRBV5-1
j_gene: TRBJ2-1

CDR3aa: CASSQDPIQWTDNEQFF
CDR3nt: TGCGCCAGCAGCCAAGATCCAATTCAATGGACAGACAATGAGCAGTTCTTC
d_gene: .
len: 17
abundance: .
v_gene: TRBV4-3
j_gene: TRBJ2-1

CDR3aa: CASGPGLDTQYF
CDR3nt: TGTGCTAGTGGCCCTGGCTTGGATACGCAGTATTTT
d_gene: .
len: 12
abundance: .
v_gene: TRBV12-5
j_gene: TRBJ2-3

CDR3aa: CASSWGVEGDTQYF
CDR3nt: TGTGCCAGTAGTTGGGGGGTAGAGGGAGATACGCAGTATTTT
d_gene: .
len: 14
abundance: .
v_gene: TRBV19
j_gene: TRBJ2-3

CDR3aa: CASSYGTGGKLEEAFF
CDR3nt: TGCGCCAGCAGCTACGGGACAGGCGGCAAATTAGAGGAAGCTTTCTTT
d_gene: TRBD1
len: 16
abundance: .
v_gene: TRBV5-1
j_gene: TRBJ1-1

CDR3aa: CASSELSSYNEQFF
CDR3nt: TGTGCCAGCAGTGAACTAAGCTCCTACAATGAGCAGTTCTTC
d_gene: .
len: 14
abundance: few
v_gene: TRBV27
j_gene: TRBJ2-1

CDR3aa: CASSAETDYNEQFF
CDR3nt: TGTGCCAGCAGCGCCGAGACAGATTACAATGAGCAGTTCTTC
d_gene: .
len: 14
abundance: .
v_gene: TRBV6-4
j_gene: TRBJ2-1

CDR3aa: CASSDGTSGYNEQFF
CDR3nt: TGTGCCAGCAGCGACGGGACTAGCGGCTACAATGAGCAGTTCTTC
d_gene: TRBD2
len: 15
abundance: few
v_gene: TRBV9
j_gene: TRBJ2-1

CDR3aa: CASSSGSFRNEQYF
CDR3nt: TGTGCCAGCAGCTCCGGGTCCTTTAGAAACGAGCAGTACTTC
d_gene: .
len: 14
abundance: few
v_gene: TRBV7-9
j_gene: TRBJ2-7

CDR3aa: CASSLVGQGNTEAFF
CDR3nt: TGTGCCAGCAGCTTGGTGGGGCAGGGGAACACTGAAGCTTTCTTT
d_gene: .
len: 15
abundance: once
v_gene: TRBV5-5
j_gene: TRBJ1-1

CDR3aa: CASSLNRDQPQHF
CDR3nt: TGTGCCAGCAGCTTAAACAGGGATCAGCCCCAGCATTTT
d_gene: .
len: 13
abundance: .
v_gene: TRBV7-2
j_gene: TRBJ1-5

CDR3aa: CASSQTTIGRGEQFF
CDR3nt: TGTGCCAGCAGCCAAACCACGATTGGGCGGGGGGAGCAGTTCTTC
d_gene: TRBD2
len: 15
abundance: .
v_gene: TRBV4-2
j_gene: TRBJ2-1

CDR3aa: CASSTGVAGATDTQYF
CDR3nt: TGTGCCAGCAGCACGGGAGTAGCGGGAGCAACAGATACGCAGTATTTT
d_gene: TRBD2
len: 16
abundance: .
v_gene: TRBV9
j_gene: TRBJ2-3

CDR3aa: CASSAHLNTEAFF
CDR3nt: TGTGCCAGTAGTGCCCACTTGAACACTGAAGCTTTCTTT
d_gene: .
len: 13
abundance: .
v_gene: TRBV19
j_gene: TRBJ1-1

CDR3aa: CASSTPQGAGDEQYF
CDR3nt: TGTGCCAGCAGCACACCCCAGGGGGCAGGGGACGAGCAGTACTTC
d_gene: TRBD1
len: 15
abundance: .
v_gene: TRBV7-9
j_gene: TRBJ2-7

CDR3aa: CASSLGQPFSGNTIYF
CDR3nt: TGTGCCAGCAGTTTAGGGCAGCCTTTCTCTGGAAACACCATATATTTT
d_gene: .
len: 16
abundance: .
v_gene: TRBV28
j_gene: TRBJ1-3

CDR3aa: CASSFPGNTEAFF
CDR3nt: TGTGCCAGCAGTTTCCCAGGGAACACTGAAGCTTTCTTT
d_gene: .
len: 13
abundance: .
v_gene: TRBV27
j_gene: TRBJ1-1

CDR3aa: CASSFTGFGEQYF
CDR3nt: TGTGCCAGTAGCTTTACAGGGTTCGGCGAGCAGTACTTC
d_gene: .
len: 13
abundance: .
v_gene: TRBV19
j_gene: TRBJ2-7

CDR3aa: CASSLAGVGYEQYF
CDR3nt: TGTGCCAGCAGCTTAGCGGGAGTAGGGTACGAGCAGTACTTC
d_gene: TRBD2
len: 14
abundance: .
v_gene: TRBV5-4
j_gene: TRBJ2-7

CDR3aa: CASSQVRGTGDSGELFF
CDR3nt: TGCGCCAGCAGCCAGGTACGGGGGACAGGGGACTCCGGGGAGCTGTTTTTT
d_gene: TRBD1
len: 17
abundance: .
v_gene: TRBV4-3
j_gene: TRBJ2-2

CDR3aa: CASSWTGERDEQYF
CDR3nt: TGTGCCAGCAGCTGGACAGGGGAACGCGACGAGCAGTACTTC
d_gene: TRBD1
len: 14
abundance: .
v_gene: TRBV6-5
j_gene: TRBJ2-7

CDR3aa: CASSLAYSGGPPLF
CDR3nt: TGCGCCAGCAGCTTGGCCTACAGCGGGGGCCCCCCATTATTC
d_gene: TRBD2
len: 14
abundance: .
v_gene: TRBV5-1
j_gene: TRBJ2-7

CDR3aa: CASSRGLGTGAYEQYF
CDR3nt: TGTGCCAGCAGCCGAGGTTTGGGGACAGGGGCCTACGAGCAGTACTTC
d_gene: TRBD1
len: 16
abundance: .
v_gene: TRBV7-6
j_gene: TRBJ2-7

CDR3aa: CSAREGQREYGYTF
CDR3nt: TGCAGCGCCCGGGAGGGACAGAGAGAATATGGCTACACCTTC
d_gene: TRBD1
len: 14
abundance: few
v_gene: TRBV29-1
j_gene: TRBJ1-2

CDR3aa: CASSFGQPLNEQFF
CDR3nt: TGTGCCAGCAGTTTCGGACAGCCTCTCAATGAGCAGTTCTTC
d_gene: .
len: 14
abundance: .
v_gene: TRBV27
j_gene: TRBJ2-1

CDR3aa: CASSVGDRGPYEQYF
CDR3nt: TGTGCCAGCAGCGTGGGGGACAGGGGCCCCTACGAGCAGTACTTC
d_gene: TRBD1
len: 15
abundance: .
v_gene: TRBV9
j_gene: TRBJ2-7

CDR3aa: CASSEAPLAGGFYNEQFF
CDR3nt: TGTGCCAGCAGTGAAGCGCCCCTAGCGGGGGGGTTCTACAATGAGCAGTTCTTC
d_gene: TRBD2
len: 18
abundance: .
v_gene: TRBV2
j_gene: TRBJ2-1

CDR3aa: CASVQGRNTEAFF
CDR3nt: TGTGCCAGCGTACAGGGGAGGAACACTGAAGCTTTCTTT
d_gene: TRBD1
len: 13
abundance: few
v_gene: TRBV19
j_gene: TRBJ1-1

CDR3aa: CASSSQWAGRRGNYGYTF
CDR3nt: TGTGCCAGCAGCTCACAATGGGCAGGGAGGCGGGGTAACTATGGCTACACCTTC
d_gene: .
len: 18
abundance: .
v_gene: TRBV11-2
j_gene: TRBJ1-2

CDR3aa: CASSLGQAHEQYF
CDR3nt: TGCGCCAGCAGCTTGGGGCAGGCCCACGAGCAGTACTTC
d_gene: .
len: 13
abundance: .
v_gene: TRBV5-1
j_gene: TRBJ2-7

CDR3aa: CASSSTGYQETQYF
CDR3nt: TGTGCCAGCAGCTCTACAGGGTACCAAGAGACCCAGTACTTC
d_gene: .
len: 14
abundance: .
v_gene: TRBV11-2
j_gene: TRBJ2-5

CDR3aa: CASSGPLRGQTYEQYF
CDR3nt: TGTGCCAGCAGTGGACCACTCAGGGGACAGACCTACGAGCAGTACTTC
d_gene: TRBD1
len: 16
abundance: .
v_gene: TRBV25-1
j_gene: TRBJ2-7

CDR3aa: CSVEEDSGRMSETQYF
CDR3nt: TGCAGCGTTGAAGAAGACAGCGGGAGAATGTCAGAGACCCAGTACTTC
d_gene: TRBD2
len: 16
abundance: .
v_gene: TRBV29-1
j_gene: TRBJ2-5

CDR3aa: CASRLGLGDTEAFF
CDR3nt: TGCGCCAGCAGATTAGGGTTAGGGGACACTGAAGCTTTCTTT
d_gene: .
len: 14
abundance: .
v_gene: TRBV5-1
j_gene: TRBJ1-1

CDR3aa: CASSSGTAGGDTQYF
CDR3nt: TGTGCCAGCAGTTCCGGGACAGCTGGAGGAGATACGCAGTATTTT
d_gene: TRBD1
len: 15
abundance: .
v_gene: TRBV6-5
j_gene: TRBJ2-3

CDR3aa: CASSFLWLGGVSSPLHF
CDR3nt: TGTGCCAGCAGTTTCCTCTGGTTGGGGGGGGTCTCTTCACCCCTCCACTTT
d_gene: .
len: 17
abundance: once
v_gene: TRBV28
j_gene: TRBJ1-6

CDR3aa: CASSQRGWATGELFF
CDR3nt: TGTGCCAGCAGCCAGAGAGGGTGGGCCACCGGGGAGCTGTTTTTT
d_gene: .
len: 15
abundance: .
v_gene: TRBV5-4
j_gene: TRBJ2-2

CDR3aa: CASSFPRDRGIGELFF
CDR3nt: TGTGCCAGCAGTTTCCCCCGGGACAGGGGAATCGGGGAGCTGTTTTTT
d_gene: TRBD1
len: 16
abundance: .
v_gene: TRBV2
j_gene: TRBJ2-2

CDR3aa: CASSASGGQPQHF
CDR3nt: TGTGCCAGCAGCGCCTCAGGGGGTCAGCCCCAGCATTTT
d_gene: TRBD1
len: 13
abundance: .
v_gene: TRBV9
j_gene: TRBJ1-5

CDR3aa: CASSLRPTGIEKETQYF
CDR3nt: TGTGCCAGCAGTTTGCGCCCGACAGGTATCGAGAAAGAGACCCAGTACTTC
d_gene: .
len: 17
abundance: .
v_gene: TRBV27
j_gene: TRBJ2-5

CDR3aa: CASSQEQDGAYGYTF
CDR3nt: TGTGCCAGCAGCCAAGAACAGGATGGGGCCTATGGCTACACCTTC
d_gene: .
len: 15
abundance: .
v_gene: TRBV4-2
j_gene: TRBJ1-2

CDR3aa: CASSPTYNPYEQYF
CDR3nt: TGTGCCAGCAGCCCAACATACAACCCCTACGAGCAGTACTTC
d_gene: .
len: 14
abundance: .
v_gene: TRBV5-4
j_gene: TRBJ2-7